This T cell receptor (beta chain) was observed in a study of tumor-infiltrating lymphocytes in primary liver carcinoma (dated by TCRdb to about 2017). General notes on the study: Five patients with histopathologically diagnosed primary liver carcinoma underwent surgical resection in China between late 2015 and 2016. Each sample produced about 3.5 to 7.13 million productive TCRbeta reads, and read depth showed no significant difference between tissue types. A total of about 35 specimens from 5 patients, comprising 25 or so tumor regions, 5 adjacent noncancerous liver tissues and 5 peripheral blood samples, were covered by TCRbeta repertoire sequencing. Of the five patients, three men and two women aged 30 to 69 years, four had hepatocellular carcinoma and one had combined HCC and intrahepatic cholangiocarcinoma. Reproducibility between technical replicate repertoires was high, with correlation coefficients above 0.95 and mean shared-clone rates approximately 0.9. Tumors of the five patients were stage T1-T3 N0M0 with maximum diameters of about 4 to 10 cm. TCRbeta repertoire sequencing, expression microarrays and whole-exome sequencing were combined in the study across five regions of each liver tumor, with adjacent normal tissue and blood also included.

Starting from approximately 500 ng total RNA, TCRbeta-specific cDNA was produced by reverse transcription with a constant-region primer and ProtoScript II reverse transcriptase. TCRbeta libraries were built with three nested multiplex PCR rounds, a slightly modified ARM-PCR procedure. The first two PCR rounds used multiplex TRBV1-TRBV30 forward primers with a Cbeta reverse primer, each for roughly 11 cycles. Sample barcodes and Illumina adapters were added in a final 25-cycle PCR using Deep VentR polymerase. Before sequencing, amplicons of 200-500 bp were purified from gel using a QIAquick gel extraction kit. TCRbeta amplicons were sequenced on an Illumina HiSeq 2500 with 250-bp paired-end reads. The original methods were these. Reads were quality-trimmed with Trimmomatic v0.33, and paired reads were merged with FLASH v1.2.11 to recover full CDR3 sequences. V, D and J germline segments were assigned to the rearranged TCRbeta sequences by MiGEC v1.2.1b. VDJtools v1.0.0 computed clonotype statistics and Shannon-Wiener diversity indices. To cut down on sampling bias, every analysis after diversity analysis relied on just the 250 most abundant clonotypes from each sample. In TCRdb, the public reads were trimmed at Q25 with fastp and aligned with MiXCR, with productive beta chains retained. Each record represents a unique CDR3 protein, reported with the most common genes and DNA among its rows. The V and J calls and clone size come from TCRdb's table, not from the authors' own analysis. The sample table lists 300,000 to 400,000 distinct CDR3 sequences, 65% of them with a count of one. About 6.1% of the sample rests with the top ten.

Concerning this clonotype itself: Its antigen has not been determined. Per-nucleotide qualities are absent, and no much larger clonotype sits a single base away.

What the research found in general, with its limitations: The top 250 clones made up a significantly larger repertoire fraction in tumors than in blood (p = 0.039). The study included only five patients, and the authors note findings should be validated in a larger study. Only the TCR beta chain was sequenced, so true repertoire diversity is likely underestimated because unpaired alpha chains were not captured. Bulk unsorted samples precluded comparing CD4+ and CD8+ T cell repertoires. Repertoire overlap was higher between tumor regions (mean roughly 36%) than tumor-adjacent (17%) or tumor-blood (about 15%) pairs, consistent with antigen-driven expansion.

CDR1 and CDR2 (MDHEN, SYDVKM) derive from the germline V gene. Trimming leaves V shorter by 4 bases and J shorter by 9 bases, with the junction holding 9 bases beyond the gene matches. Spanning cysteine to phenylalanine, the CDR3 consists of 15 amino acids. Here the CDR3 DNA is all that survives: 45 bases in frame from base 1. TRIzol reagent was used to extract blood RNA from unsorted whole blood, while the DNeasy Blood & Tissue kit provided the germline DNA. At the time of sampling, the patients had chronic HBV infection and had not received any treatment. Before surgery, about 4 milliliters of peripheral blood were collected into K2EDTA tubes.

The source material was peripheral blood. The chain joins TRBV28 to TRBJ1-6, and 7 junctional nucleotides match TRBD1. The sequence derives from a man aged 35 to 55 with primary liver carcinoma and hepatitis B virus infection. The CDR3 protein sequence reads: CASSSTDRVGSPLHF. The DNA sequence follows: TGTGCCAGCAGTTCGACCGACAGGGTCGGTTCACCCCTCCACTTT.